The source of this T cell receptor (beta chain) is a study of T cell clonotyping in hematopoietic cell transplantation. Germline CDR1 reads MDHEN; CDR2 reads SYDVKM. The CDR3 runs to 15 residues. V gave up 7 bases and J gave up 2 bases; unmatched junction bases: 7. Only in-frame clones appear in the TCRdb table, and some are missing; sequencing was by immunoSEQ multiplex PCR. The sample yields approximately 70,000 clones, around 94% seen once. The sequence derives from a man aged 45 to 65 in good health. Some clones in this sample may be carry-over from other donors' samples. The chain has TRBV28 and TRBJ2-3, with TRBD2 matching over 9 bases. The sequencing input was peripheral blood mononuclear cells. CDR3 in DNA: TGTGCCAGCACATCTAGCGGGGACTTCACAGATACGCAGTATTTT. Protein product: CASTSSGDFTDTQYF.